This TCR beta chain was obtained from a study of response to subunit inactivated influenza vaccine. This clonotype showed up many times. MiXCR was run by TCRdb on the RT-PCR reads, yielding one entry per CDR3 protein. The data show roughly 150,000 distinct CDR3 sequences, roughly a tenth seen once. Germline lookup yields CDR1 LGHDT and CDR2 YNNKEL (reference sequence). The length of the CDR3 is 16 residues. Trimming removed 4 bases from V and 6 bases from J; junction bases left unmatched: 12. This TCR derives from a middle-aged man who received an inactivated influenza vaccine. J is TRBJ1-2 and V is TRBV3-1, with 9 bases that match TRBD1. The specimen was non-naive T cells sorted from PBMCs, collected more than 35 days after vaccination. In DNA form, the CDR3 reads TGTGCCAGCAGCCGACAACTAACAGGGGGCTGGGATGGCTACACCTTC. As protein: CASSRQLTGGWDGYTF.